Listed below are T cell receptor beta chains from one sample, sequenced in a study of T-cell reconstitution after alpha-beta-depleted transplantation in children. TCRdb reprocessed the PCR reads with MiXCR, giving one entry per CDR3 protein. Of around 370,000 distinct CDR3 sequences in the sample, about 17% were seen once. Sequencing was performed on PBMCs, mostly from graft donor cells, taken 360 days after TCRalphabeta/CD19-depleted stem cell transplant. Receptor source: a male patient between 2 and 9 years old who had a stem cell transplant for acute lymphoblastic leukemia, so the T cells may come from the graft donor. The CDR3 runs from the conserved cysteine through the conserved F or W. D genes are given only for firm matches. A row's size may be missing; if present it is once, few, many or a size class.

CDR3aa,CDR3nt,j_gene,v_gene,abundance,d_gene
CASSWTSGSPYNEQFF,TGTGCCAGCAGCTGGACTAGCGGGAGCCCTTACAATGAGCAGTTCTTC,TRBJ2-1,TRBV5-4,-,TRBD2
CSVEWSGAPDETQHF,TGCAGCGTTGAATGGTCGGGAGCGCCTGATGAGACCCAGCACTTC,TRBJ2-5,TRBV29-1,few,-
CASSSRDLRWDNEQFF,TGTGCCAGCAGCTCCCGGGACCTCCGGTGGGACAATGAGCAGTTCTTC,TRBJ2-1,TRBV9,-,-
CATSRSPGQGGDTQYF,TGTGCCACCAGCAGATCCCCGGGACAGGGGGGGGATACGCAGTATTTT,TRBJ2-3,TRBV15,many,TRBD1
CASSQGSLYNEQFF,TGCGCCAGCAGCCAAGGGAGTCTCTACAATGAGCAGTTCTTC,TRBJ2-1,TRBV4-3,few,-
CASSPGTARSTDTQYF,TGTGCCAGCTCACCAGGGACAGCCAGAAGCACAGATACGCAGTATTTT,TRBJ2-3,TRBV18,few,TRBD1
CSGVDLPGPDTQYF,TGCAGCGGCGTCGATCTACCGGGCCCAGATACGCAGTATTTT,TRBJ2-3,TRBV29-1,-,-
CSARSSGLSTDTQYF,TGCAGTGCTAGGTCGAGCGGGCTGAGCACAGATACGCAGTATTTT,TRBJ2-3,TRBV20-1,many,-
CASSQWVSGQETQYF,TGCGCCAGCAGCCAATGGGTTAGCGGACAAGAGACCCAGTACTTC,TRBJ2-5,TRBV4-3,-,-
CASSPTGEAKNIQYF,TGTGCCAGCAGCCCCACAGGGGAGGCCAAAAACATTCAGTACTTC,TRBJ2-4,TRBV12-3/TRBV12-4,many,TRBD1
CASSESRNNEQFF,TGTGCCAGCAGTGAAAGTAGGAACAATGAGCAGTTCTTC,TRBJ2-1,TRBV2,few,-
CASSGLGTSGSSTDTQYF,TGTGCCAGCAGCGGGTTGGGGACTAGCGGGTCTAGCACAGATACGCAGTATTTT,TRBJ2-3,TRBV11-2,-,TRBD2
CSASGGLTGNTIYF,TGCAGTGCTAGTGGAGGGCTAACTGGAAACACCATATATTTT,TRBJ1-3,TRBV20-1,few,-
CASSQGPGTSGRASDTQYF,TGCGCCAGCAGCCAAGGTCCCGGGACTAGCGGGAGGGCCTCAGATACGCAGTATTTT,TRBJ2-3,TRBV4-1,-,TRBD2
CASSLSQGAGNTIYF,TGTGCCAGCAGCTTATCACAGGGGGCCGGAAACACCATATATTTT,TRBJ1-3,TRBV7-2,-,TRBD1
CASSSRAVYEQYF,TGTGCCAGCAGTTCAAGAGCGGTCTACGAGCAGTACTTC,TRBJ2-7,TRBV27,-,-
CATSDLRDRGNLGLYEQYF,TGTGCCACCAGTGATTTGAGGGACAGGGGGAATTTGGGGCTCTACGAGCAGTACTTC,TRBJ2-7,TRBV24-1,few,TRBD1
CASSADSKGEETQYF,TGTGCCAGCAGTGCTGACAGCAAGGGGGAAGAGACCCAGTACTTC,TRBJ2-5,TRBV28,many,-
CASSSRPGTSVRYNEQFF,TGTGCCAGCAGCTCCCGCCCGGGGACTAGCGTCCGCTACAATGAGCAGTTCTTC,TRBJ2-1,TRBV9,-,TRBD2
CASSVDTGTGAYEQYF,TGTGCCAGCAGCGTAGATACCGGGACAGGGGCCTACGAGCAGTACTTC,TRBJ2-7,TRBV9,many,TRBD1
CASSSMAAPTDTQYF,TGTGCCAGCAGTTCGATGGCGGCCCCAACAGATACGCAGTATTTT,TRBJ2-3,TRBV25-1,-,-
CASSPGDSQETQYF,TGCGCCAGCAGCCCCGGGGACAGCCAAGAGACCCAGTACTTC,TRBJ2-5,TRBV5-1,few,TRBD1
CSADTGSRGGSYEQYF,TGCAGCGCCGACACAGGCTCTCGAGGAGGCTCCTACGAGCAGTACTTC,TRBJ2-7,TRBV29-1,few,-
CASSQTGKETQYF,TGCGCCAGCAGCCAGACAGGGAAAGAGACCCAGTACTTC,TRBJ2-5,TRBV4-3,once,TRBD1
CASRQKGLAGYNEQFF,TGTGCCAGCAGACAAAAGGGACTAGCGGGTTACAATGAGCAGTTCTTC,TRBJ2-1,TRBV12-3/TRBV12-4,few,TRBD2
CASSLSPGKQFF,TGTGCCAGCAGTTTAAGCCCAGGGAAACAGTTCTTC,TRBJ2-1,TRBV12-3/TRBV12-4,few,-
CASLIRGTDEAFF,TGTGCCAGCCTCATCCGTGGGACAGACGAAGCTTTCTTT,TRBJ1-1,TRBV18,few,TRBD1
CSARVWTGGRGAQFF,TGCAGTGCTAGAGTGTGGACAGGGGGCCGTGGCGCGCAGTTCTTC,TRBJ2-1,TRBV20-1,-,TRBD1
CSAREWVGTISYNEQFF,TGCAGTGCTAGAGAGTGGGTAGGGACTATCTCCTACAATGAGCAGTTCTTC,TRBJ2-1,TRBV20-1,-,TRBD2
CASSLLPGQGSYEQYF,TGTGCCAGCAGTCTCTTGCCGGGACAGGGGTCCTACGAGCAGTACTTC,TRBJ2-7,TRBV12-3/TRBV12-4,few,TRBD1